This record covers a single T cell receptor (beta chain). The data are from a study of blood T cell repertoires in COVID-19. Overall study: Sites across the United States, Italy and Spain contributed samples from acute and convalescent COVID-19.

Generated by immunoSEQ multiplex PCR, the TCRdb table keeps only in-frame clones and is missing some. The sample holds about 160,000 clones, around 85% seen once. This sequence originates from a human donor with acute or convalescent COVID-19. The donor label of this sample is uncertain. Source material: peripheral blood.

The CDR3 nucleotides read TGTGCCAGCAGCCAAGATCTAAGTAACGTTTATAATTCACCCCTCCACTTT. Protein: CASSQDLSNVYNSPLHF. The rearrangement uses TRBV14 and TRBJ1-6; the D is unclear. The CDR3 runs to 17 residues. Per germline, CDR1 SGHDN and CDR2 FVKESK. Between the trimmed V and J ends, which lost 0 bases and 4 bases, there was a span of 13 bases.